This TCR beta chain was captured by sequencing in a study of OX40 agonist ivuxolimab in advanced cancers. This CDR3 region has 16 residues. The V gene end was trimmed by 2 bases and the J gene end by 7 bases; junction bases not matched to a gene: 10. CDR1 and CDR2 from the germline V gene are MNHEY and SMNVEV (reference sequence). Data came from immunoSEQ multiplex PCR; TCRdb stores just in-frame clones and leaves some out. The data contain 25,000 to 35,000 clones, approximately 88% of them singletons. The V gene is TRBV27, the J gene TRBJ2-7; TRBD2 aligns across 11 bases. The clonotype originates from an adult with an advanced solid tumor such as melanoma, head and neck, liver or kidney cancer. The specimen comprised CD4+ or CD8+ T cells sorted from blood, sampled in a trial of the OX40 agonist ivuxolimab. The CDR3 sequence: CASSLLLAGGPQEQYF. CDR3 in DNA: TGTGCCAGCAGTTTACTTTTAGCGGGGGGGCCTCAAGAGCAGTACTTC.